What follows are 13 T cell receptor beta chains derived from one specimen sequenced in a study of cytomegalovirus exposure and HLA in healthy donors. PCR amplification relied on 60 Vbeta primers (plus 13 Jbeta primers). TCRdb keeps only in-frame clones here, not all; method: immunoSEQ multiplex PCR. The sample lists 170,000 or so clones, around 84% occurring once. The sample taken for sequencing was PBMCs. The receptors come from a man between 45 and 60 years old in good health and CMV-seropositive.

The V and J genes are TRBV5-6 and TRBJ1-4; 7 bases fit TRBD1. Per germline, CDR1 SGHDT and CDR2 YYEEEE. The V gene end was trimmed by 6 bases and the J gene end by 6 bases; junction bases not matched to a gene: 8. The CDR3 is made up of 14 amino acids. In nucleotides, the CDR3 is TGTGCCAGCACAGAGGGACAGCTCTATGAAAAACTGTTTTTT. It is translated as CASTEGQLYEKLFF.

A remark on this clone: Other DNA sequences within the sample encode an identical CDR3. The J gene is TRBJ2-7, the V gene TRBV7-7; 8 bases align to TRBD1. The ends lost 5 bases at V and 5 bases at J; junction bases unmatched: 5. The CDR3 has 13 residues. Germline V gene data show CDR1 as SSHAT and CDR2 as FNYEAQ (reference sequence). The CDR3 region is CASSQDREHEQYF. The DNA of the CDR3 is TGTGCCAGCAGCCAGGACAGGGAACACGAGCAGTACTTC.

The V gene is TRBV29-1, the J gene TRBJ2-5; TRBD2 matches at 11 bases. This CDR3 spans 14 amino acids. With V trimmed by 7 bases and J by 5 bases, 9 bases remained unmatched. Germline CDR1 SQVTM, CDR2 ANQGSEA. CDR3 protein: CSGLTSGRSETQYF. In DNA, the CDR3 is TGCAGCGGCTTAACTAGCGGGAGATCCGAGACCCAGTACTTC.

The chain employs TRBV18 and TRBJ2-4, with a possible D match to TRBD2 (6 bases). Germline V lookup: CDR1 KGHSH, CDR2 LQKENI. Trimming removed 0 bases from V and 0 bases from J, with 12 bases in between. This CDR3 spans 17 amino acids. The CDR3 DNA follows: TGTGCCAGCTCACCACCCTCCGGGAGAGAAGCCAAAAACATTCAGTACTTC. Translation: CASSPPSGREAKNIQYF.

The chain carries TRBV10-3 and TRBJ1-1; 7 bases agree with TRBD1. This CDR3 region has 14 residues. CDR1 is ENHRY and CDR2 is SYGVKD in the germline V gene. The trim removed 5 bases at V and 2 bases at J, leaving 5 bases unmatched. This CDR3 reads CAISRGTANTEAFF. The CDR3 region has the DNA TGTGCCATCAGTCGCGGGACAGCTAACACTGAAGCTTTCTTT.

V usage is TRBV10-3 and J usage is TRBJ2-2; 8 bases match TRBD1. The V segment lost 5 bases and the J segment 4 bases; nucleotides outside the gene matches: 3. Germline V gene sequence: CDR1 ENHRY, CDR2 SYGVKD. The CDR3 has 14 residues. The CDR3 protein is CAISTGGGTGELFF. CDR3 bases: TGTGCCATCAGTACAGGGGGAGGCACCGGGGAGCTGTTTTTT.

This rearrangement joins TRBV6-6 to TRBJ1-1, with 9 bases lining up with TRBD1. CDR3 size: 15 residues. The V gene end was trimmed by 1 base and the J gene end by 1 base; junction bases not matched to a gene: 1. Germline CDR1 is MNHNY and CDR2 is SVGAGI (reference sequence). The CDR3 DNA is TGTGCCAGCAGTTACTTGGGACAGGGGAACACTGAAGCTTTCTTT. Its translation: CASSYLGQGNTEAFF.

This chain uses TRBV29-1 with TRBJ2-3, with 8 positions matching TRBD2. Germline-derived CDR1 and CDR2 are SQVTM and ANQGSEA. V was clipped by 3 bases and J by 2 bases; unmatched bases: 19. The CDR3 is 19 residues long. CDR3: CSVEPTPRLAGRDTDTQYF. CDR3 in DNA: TGCAGCGTTGAGCCTACCCCCCGGCTAGCGGGTCGTGACACAGATACGCAGTATTTT.

The genes are TRBV29-1 and TRBJ2-1, with no clear D. The germline V and J ends were trimmed by 0 bases and 15 bases, with 18 bases remaining between them. Germline values: CDR1 SQVTM, CDR2 ANQGSEA. The CDR3 sequence is 13 residues long. The CDR3 coding sequence is TGCAGCGTTGAAGATCACGTTTTGAGCTTGCTGTTCTTC. Translating gives CSVEDHVLSLLFF.

The chain combines TRBV4-1 with TRBJ2-7; 14 bases are shared with TRBD2. Germline CDR1 MGHRA, CDR2 YSYEKL. Losses at the gene ends were 3 bases for V and 5 bases for J; bases not matched to a gene: 9. The CDR3 is 17 amino acids. The CDR3 sequence: CASSQVTSGGGFHEQYF. For the CDR3, the DNA is TGCGCCAGCAGCCAGGTGACTAGCGGGGGGGGGTTCCACGAGCAGTACTTC.

Only a few counts were recorded for this clone. The rearrangement joins TRBV15 to TRBJ2-3, with 9 bases identical to TRBD2. The CDR3 has 17 residues. The V and J ends lost 0 bases and 0 bases, in that order; junction bases with no gene match: 4. CDR1 and CDR2 from the germline V gene are LNHNV and YYDKDF (reference sequence). CDR3 sequence: CATSRDRLAESTDTQYF. The CDR3 DNA sequence: TGTGCCACCAGCAGAGACCGACTAGCGGAGAGCACAGATACGCAGTATTTT. Filled out from reference TRBV15 and TRBJ2-3, the complete variable domain reads DAMVIQNPRYQVTQFGKPVTLSCSQTLNHNVMYWYQQKSSQAPKLLFHYYDKDFNNEADTPDNFQSRRPNTSFCFLDIRSPGLGDTAMYLCATSRDRLAESTDTQYFGPGTRLTVL.

The CDR3 loop reads CASSSRTGDNTEAFF. The CDR3 nucleotides read TGTGCCAGTAGTTCAAGGACAGGGGACAACACTGAAGCTTTCTTT. The chain employs TRBV19 and TRBJ1-1, with 9 bases lining up with TRBD1. Trimming at V came to 5 bases and at J to 2 bases, leaving 6 bases not matched to a gene. CDR3 length equals 15 residues. Germline V gene sequence: CDR1 LNHDA, CDR2 SQIVND (reference sequence).

The genes are TRBV2 and TRBJ1-1, with unresolved D. The CDR3 contains 12 residues. CDR1 and CDR2 from the germline V gene are SNHLY and FYNNEI. Trimming took 2 bases from V and 6 from J, leaving 7 bases between them. The DNA of the CDR3 is TGTGCCAGCAGTGAAATAGCCGCTGAAGCTTTCTTT. Protein product: CASSEIAAEAFF.